The 32 T cell receptor beta chains presented below share a single source sample, sequenced in a study of cytomegalovirus exposure and HLA in healthy donors. In the PCR, 60 Vbeta and 13 Jbeta primers were used. The protocol was immunoSEQ multiplex PCR, while the TCRdb copy is restricted to in-frame clones and leaves out a portion. The table has about 120,000 clones, roughly 80% seen once. Input material: PBMCs. All receptors derive from a woman between 35 and 50 years old in good health and CMV-seropositive.

The rearrangement joins TRBV2 to TRBJ2-7; 11 bases align to TRBD2. CDR1 is SNHLY, CDR2 FYNNEI, per germline. The junction had 5 bases not matched to a gene; V was cut back by 5 bases and J by 2 bases. The CDR3 sequence is 15 residues long. CDR3 loop: CASSLAGGYAYEQYF. The DNA for the CDR3 is TGTGCCAGCAGTTTAGCGGGAGGGTACGCCTACGAGCAGTACTTC. Supplemented by reference TRBV2 and TRBJ2-7, the full variable domain reads EPEVTQTPSHQVTQMGQEVILRCVPISNHLYFYWYRQILGQKVEFLVSFYNNEISEKSEIFDDQFSVERPDGSNFTLKIRSTKLEDSAMYFCASSLAGGYAYEQYFGPGTRLTVT.

The chain combines TRBV7-2 with TRBJ2-5, with 12 nucleotides matching TRBD2. The CDR3 has 16 amino acids. V was clipped by 6 bases and J by 3 bases; unmatched bases: 8. Germline assignment: CDR1 SGHTA and CDR2 FQGNSA. The CDR3 loop is CASRPLAGGPKETQYF. In DNA, the CDR3 is TGTGCCAGCAGACCTCTAGCGGGGGGGCCTAAAGAGACCCAGTACTTC.

The genes are TRBV23-1 and TRBJ1-5; unclear D gene. TRBV23-1 is sorted into the ORF group, with uncertain function. V lost 8 bases to trimming and J lost 4 bases, with 15 bases between them. This CDR3 has 14 residues. The chain's CDR3 is CASRAGIDNQPQHF. Written as DNA, the CDR3 is TGCGCCAGCCGGGCGGGGATAGATAATCAGCCCCAGCATTTT.

The chain recombines TRBV15 with TRBJ2-2, with TRBD2 matching 12 bases. The CDR3 is 17 residues long. Germline CDR1 and CDR2: LNHNV and YYDKDF (reference sequence). V shed 5 bases, J shed 4 bases, and the junction held 8 bases outside the gene matches. In DNA form, the CDR3 reads TGTGCCACCAGCGGACGACTAGCGGGAGAGAGCACCGGGGAGCTGTTTTTT. Its protein is CATSGRLAGESTGELFF.

V and J are TRBV4-3 and TRBJ2-5; a possible D gene is TRBD1 (7 bases). The CDR3 is 15 residues long. Germline V gene data show CDR1 as LGHNA and CDR2 as YSLEER. Deletions cut 0 bases from V and 6 bases from J, with 14 bases between. The CDR3 sequence is CASSQEPQGGQTQYF. CDR3 nucleotides: TGCGCCAGCAGCCAAGAGCCGCAGGGGGGACAGACCCAGTACTTC.

CDR3 residues: CAISGTAYEQYF. The CDR3, as DNA: TGTGCCATCAGTGGGACAGCCTACGAGCAGTACTTC. The chain is built from TRBV10-3 and TRBJ2-7; D may be TRBD1 (6 bases). CDR3 length: 12 amino acids. Trimming removed 4 bases from V and 2 bases from J, with 6 bases in between. Germline values: CDR1 ENHRY, CDR2 SYGVKD.

The J gene is TRBJ1-2, the V gene TRBV6-5; TRBD1 agrees at 9 bases. The V and J ends lost 11 bases and 4 bases, in that order; junction bases with no gene match: 8. Germline CDR1 and CDR2: MNHEY and SVGAGI. CDR3 length: 13 residues. The DNA of the CDR3 is TGTGCCGCCCTGAAGGGACAGGGCTATGGCTACACCTTC. Protein: CAALKGQGYGYTF.

The V call is TRBV6-4, the J call TRBJ1-3; TRBD1 matches 7 bases. V was clipped by 1 base and J by 3 bases; unmatched bases: 9. The CDR3 extends over 17 amino acids. CDR1 MRHNA and CDR2 SNTAGT come from the germline V gene. Written as DNA, the CDR3 is TGTGCCAGCAGTGACTATCCCACCGGGACAGATGGAAACACCATATATTTT. Protein: CASSDYPTGTDGNTIYF.

CDR3 sequence: CAAQVPQETQYF. CDR3 in DNA: TGTGCCGCCCAGGTCCCCCAAGAGACCCAGTACTTC. The chain links TRBV6-1 to TRBJ2-5; D call uncertain. The CDR3 has 12 amino acids. The V end was cut by 11 bases, the J end by 1 base, with 11 bases between. Germline loops: CDR1 MNHNS, CDR2 SASEGT.

The rearrangement joins TRBV6-6 to TRBJ2-7; 8 bases are shared with TRBD1. Germline V gives CDR1 MNHNY, CDR2 SVGAGI (reference sequence). The CDR3 is 15 amino acids. Losses at the gene ends were 7 bases for V and 2 bases for J; bases not matched to a gene: 10. CDR3 sequence (DNA): TGTGCCAGCACCCCTAGGACAGGGTTCGCCTACGAGCAGTACTTC. It is translated as CASTPRTGFAYEQYF.

CDR3 region: CASSLGVFEEQFF. CDR3 sequence (DNA): TGCGCCAGCAGCTTGGGCGTTTTCGAGGAGCAGTTCTTC. The chain couples TRBV5-1 to TRBJ2-1; D unresolved. The CDR3 sequence is 13 residues long. V was cut by 0 bases and J by 10 bases, with 11 bases left in between. CDR1 and CDR2 from the germline V gene are SGHRS and YFSETQ.

V and J are TRBV13 and TRBJ2-5; a weak D match, TRBD2 (6 bases). The CDR3 is made up of 16 amino acids. Germline assignment: CDR1 PRHDT and CDR2 FYEKMQ (reference sequence). The V and J ends lost 5 bases and 0 bases respectively, with 16 bases between them. CDR3 region: CASSARSGGNQETQYF. As DNA, the CDR3 is TGTGCCAGCAGCGCTAGGTCCGGGGGAAACCAAGAGACCCAGTACTTC.

The rearrangement uses TRBV6-1 and TRBJ2-7, with D possibly TRBD2 on 6 matching bases. Germline loops: CDR1 MNHNS, CDR2 SASEGT. V lost 0 bases to trimming and J lost 2 bases, with 11 bases between them. This CDR3 region has 15 residues. The CDR3 loop is CASSEATSYPYEQYF. CDR3 nucleotide sequence: TGTGCCAGCAGTGAAGCGACTAGTTACCCCTACGAGCAGTACTTC.

J is TRBJ1-3 and V is TRBV7-9; no firm D call. The germline V gene has CDR1 SEHNR and CDR2 FQNEAQ (reference sequence). V was cut by 3 bases and J by 0 bases, with 6 bases left in between. This CDR3 has 14 residues. The CDR3 DNA follows: TGTGCCAGCAGCTTTGAGGACTCTGGAAACACCATATATTTT. Its translation is CASSFEDSGNTIYF.

This clone is a singleton in its sample. This chain links TRBV5-6 with TRBJ1-5; D uncertain. Trimming left V 3 bases short and J 6 bases short, with 16 bases between. Germline V CDR1 and CDR2: SGHDT, YYEEEE. CDR3 length: 15 residues. The CDR3 region has the DNA TGTGCCAGCAGCTCCCGGGGAGGGCGTACTCAGCCCCAGCATTTT. Translation gives CASSSRGGRTQPQHF.

The chain is built from TRBV29-1 and TRBJ1-1; 11 bases align to TRBD1. The germline V gene has CDR1 SQVTM and CDR2 ANQGSEA. The CDR3 is 15 amino acids. Germline trimming cut 4 bases from V and 3 bases from J; bases unmatched to any gene: 7. The CDR3 DNA reads TGCAGCGTTGGAGGGACAGGGGGGATGGACACTGAAGCTTTCTTT. Protein sequence: CSVGGTGGMDTEAFF.

The chain uses TRBV19 and TRBJ2-2; 7 bases align to TRBD1. Germline loops: CDR1 LNHDA, CDR2 SQIVND (reference sequence). V shed 4 bases and J 2 bases; nucleotides not matched to a gene: 7. This CDR3 is built from 16 residues. Here the CDR3 DNA reads TGTGCCAGTAGTAAATTGAGGGGGCGCAACACCGGGGAGCTGTTTTTT. This sequence encodes CASSKLRGRNTGELFF.

The V call is TRBV6-5, the J call TRBJ1-2, with D maybe TRBD1 (5 bases). CDR1 MNHEY and CDR2 SVGAGI come from the germline V gene. This CDR3 is built from 11 residues. V lost 7 bases and J lost 5, with 8 bases in between. In DNA, the CDR3 is TGTGCCAGCATTGGGGGGTATGGCTACACCTTC. Its protein is CASIGGYGYTF.

The J gene is TRBJ2-2, the V gene TRBV19; D is ambiguous. The germline V and J ends were trimmed by 1 base and 8 bases, with 5 bases remaining between them. CDR3 length equals 12 residues. CDR1 is LNHDA and CDR2 is SQIVND in the germline V gene (reference sequence). The CDR3 DNA reads as TGTGCCAGTAGTATAGTTGAGGGGGAGCTGTTTTTT. Protein sequence: CASSIVEGELFF.

V usage is TRBV18 and J usage is TRBJ2-1, with a possible D match to TRBD2 (5 bases). Trimming pared 3 bases from V and 5 bases from J, leaving 11 bases between. CDR1 is KGHSH and CDR2 is LQKENI in the germline V gene. The CDR3 consists of 14 residues. CDR3 nucleotides: TGTGCCAGCTCACCTCCGGGAAGTAACAATGAGCAGTTCTTC. Its protein is CASSPPGSNNEQFF.

This clone was found once. This chain uses TRBV7-2 with TRBJ2-1; D gene uncertain. The CDR3 is made up of 12 amino acids. V was cut by 4 bases and J by 9 bases, with 10 bases left in between. In germline, CDR1 is SGHTA, CDR2 FQGNSA. The CDR3 nucleotides read TGTGCCAGCAGCTACCAGCGTATTGAGCAGTTCTTC. It specifies CASSYQRIEQFF.

This clone occurred a few times. The V gene is TRBV5-6, the J gene TRBJ2-7; perhaps TRBD1 as D (6 bases). CDR3 length: 16 residues. The germline V gene has CDR1 SGHDT and CDR2 YYEEEE. Trimming shortened V by 4 bases and J by 4 bases, and 21 bases separated the two germline ends. The CDR3: CASSLFMTGDPYEQYF. The DNA for the CDR3 is TGTGCCAGCAGCCTCTTCATGACAGGAGACCCATACGAGCAGTACTTC.

The genes are TRBV30 and TRBJ2-1, with D perhaps matching TRBD2 (5 bases). Germline assignment: CDR1 GTSNPN and CDR2 SVGIG (reference sequence). The ends were cut back, 0 bases at V and 5 bases at J, with 14 bases in the middle. This CDR3 is 15 amino acids long. CDR3 coding DNA: TGTGCCTGGAGTGTAGGGATAGCGATTCACAATGAGCAGTTCTTC. Protein product: CAWSVGIAIHNEQFF.

The CDR3 protein is CASSFSGVFGSYEQYF. The CDR3 region has the DNA TGTGCCAGCAGCTTCTCAGGGGTTTTTGGCTCCTACGAGCAGTACTTC. V gene TRBV7-2 combines with J gene TRBJ2-7, with D perhaps matching TRBD1 (6 bases). The CDR3 extends over 16 amino acids. Trimming stripped 3 bases from V and 0 bases from J, with 15 bases between. Looked up from germline, CDR1 is SGHTA and CDR2 is FQGNSA.

The chain joins TRBV5-4 to TRBJ2-7; D might be TRBD2 (6 bases). CDR1 and CDR2 (germline): SGHNT, YYREEE (reference sequence). Trimming pared 1 base from V and 6 bases from J, leaving 8 bases between. This CDR3 has 12 residues. The CDR3 loop reads CASSLFGGEQYF. CDR3 DNA: TGTGCCAGCAGCTTGTTCGGGGGCGAGCAGTACTTC.

The V and J genes are TRBV7-6 and TRBJ1-4, with D unresolved. This CDR3 spans 14 amino acids. Trimming stripped 5 bases from V and 7 bases from J, with 14 bases between. Germline V lookup: CDR1 SGHVS, CDR2 FNYEAQ. CDR3 DNA sequence: TGTGCCAGCAGCCGTTCGACACGGGGTGAAAAACTGTTTTTT. It codes for CASSRSTRGEKLFF.

This sequence joins TRBV4-3 and TRBJ2-7; TRBD2 matches at 12 bases. This CDR3 is built from 15 residues. V gave up 1 base and J gave up 6 bases; unmatched junction bases: 4. The germline CDR1 and CDR2 sequences are LGHNA and YSLEER. This CDR3 reads CASSQALAGGGEQYF. CDR3 coding DNA: TGCGCCAGCAGCCAAGCTCTAGCGGGAGGGGGCGAGCAGTACTTC.

V and J are TRBV5-1 and TRBJ1-6, with 8 nucleotides matching TRBD1. The length of the CDR3 is 14 residues. CDR1 and CDR2 from the germline V gene are SGHRS and YFSETQ. V gave up 3 bases and J gave up 10 bases; unmatched junction bases: 6. CDR3 sequence (DNA): TGCGCCAGCAGCTCCGGACAGGGAGAATCACCCCTCCACTTT. The encoded protein is CASSSGQGESPLHF.

The rearrangement joins TRBV11-1 to TRBJ2-1; TRBD1 agrees at 9 bases. CDR1 SGHAT and CDR2 FQDESV come from the germline V gene (reference sequence). This CDR3 is built from 15 residues. Trimming took 5 bases from V and 5 from J; bases not matched to a gene: 7. In DNA, the CDR3 is TGTGCCAGCAGCCGCGGGACAGGGACAAACAATGAGCAGTTCTTC. It translates to CASSRGTGTNNEQFF.

This chain links TRBV19 with TRBJ2-2, with D hard to call. The CDR3 length is 14 residues. V was clipped by 11 bases and J by 4 bases, with 17 bases between them. Germline V CDR1 and CDR2: LNHDA, SQIVND (reference sequence). Here the CDR3 DNA reads TGTGCCTGCTCAGCCCGGGTGAGCACCGGGGAGCTGTTTTTT. Translation gives CACSARVSTGELFF.

V gene TRBV6-5 combines with J gene TRBJ1-2; D possibly corresponds to TRBD1 (5 bases). Germline CDR1 and CDR2: MNHEY and SVGAGI. The V end lost 5 bases, the J end lost 5 bases, and 15 bases lay between the germline ends. The CDR3 length is 14 residues. CDR3 region: CASSPSVTAYGYTF. DNA of the CDR3: TGTGCCAGCAGTCCCTCCGTGACAGCTTATGGCTACACCTTC.

The J gene is TRBJ2-5, the V gene TRBV21-1; TRBD2 is the table's D call, not checked against the DNA. TRBV21-1 is an annotated pseudogene. CDR3 length: 20 amino acids. Here the CDR3 reads CASSKQVKAGGPSSPETQYF. The CDR3, as DNA: TGTGCCAGCAGCAAACAAGTAAAAGCGGGAGGGCCTAGTTCCCCAGAGACCCAGTACTTC.